The 11 T cell receptor beta chains below come from one sample, sequenced in a study of CD8 T cells in seronegative destructive rheumatoid arthritis. Sequenced by immunoSEQ multiplex PCR; TCRdb stores in-frame clones only, minus some. The sample records 10,000 to 15,000 clones, roughly 80% being singletons. Sequenced sample: CD8+ T cells from blood. Receptor source: a woman aged 30 to 49 with seronegative destructive rheumatoid arthritis.

This clone was counted only a few times. The chain combines TRBV6-5 with TRBJ1-1; 7 bases align to TRBD1. Germline V lookup: CDR1 MNHEY, CDR2 SVGAGI. After removal of 5 bases from V and 4 bases from J, the junction contained 7 bases not matched to a gene. CDR3 size: 14 residues. CDR3 loop: CASSRQGLVTEAFF. CDR3 sequence (DNA): TGTGCCAGCAGTCGACAGGGATTGGTCACTGAAGCTTTCTTT.

CDR3 nucleotide sequence: TGTGCCAGCAGTACGGGAACTGAAGCTTTCTTT. Its translation: CASSTGTEAFF. The rearrangement uses TRBV27 and TRBJ1-1, with unresolved D. The V and J ends lost 5 bases and 5 bases respectively, with 6 bases between them. The CDR3 runs 11 residues. CDR1 and CDR2 (germline): MNHEY, SMNVEV (reference sequence).

This clone was counted a single time. V is TRBV5-1 and J is TRBJ2-3; TRBD2 aligns across 10 bases. CDR1 and CDR2 (germline): SGHRS, YFSETQ. Losses at the gene ends were 4 bases for V and 4 bases for J; bases not matched to a gene: 6. The CDR3 loop spans 15 amino acids. The CDR3 loop is CASSEGGLAADTQYF. The CDR3 DNA is TGCGCCAGCAGCGAGGGAGGACTAGCGGCAGATACGCAGTATTTT.

The rearrangement links TRBV4-1 to TRBJ2-5, with D possibly being TRBD1 (5 bases). This CDR3 has 14 residues. Germline V gene data show CDR1 as MGHRA and CDR2 as YSYEKL. Trimming cost V 3 bases and J 3 bases, with 11 bases left between them. For the CDR3, the DNA is TGCGCCAGCAGCCAGTTACCAGGGAAAGAGACCCAGTACTTC. Amino acid sequence: CASSQLPGKETQYF.

CDR3 in DNA: TGCGCCAGCACCTTGGAGGGCACTGAAGCTTTCTTT. Its translation is CASTLEGTEAFF. The rearrangement uses TRBV10-2 and TRBJ1-1; D not certain. Trimming pared 7 bases from V and 4 bases from J, leaving 10 bases between. Germline values: CDR1 WSHSY, CDR2 SAAADI. The CDR3 length is 12 residues.

J is TRBJ2-7 and V is TRBV5-5; a weak D match, TRBD2 (6 bases). The germline CDR1 and CDR2 sequences are SGHKS and YYEKEE (reference sequence). CDR3 size: 17 residues. The V gene lost 0 bases and the J gene lost 3 bases, with 19 bases spanning the gap. CDR3 sequence: CASSLDQGGGPFYEQYV. The DNA for the CDR3 is TGTGCCAGCAGCTTGGATCAGGGAGGAGGTCCCTTCTACGAGCAGTACGTC.

The chain has TRBV5-6 and TRBJ1-4; 8 nucleotides match TRBD1. The junction had 11 bases not matched to a gene; V was cut back by 0 bases and J by 7 bases. CDR3 length equals 17 residues. The germline CDR1 and CDR2 sequences are SGHDT and YYEEEE. This CDR3 is CASSLALMDRVVEKLFF. CDR3 DNA: TGTGCCAGCAGCTTGGCCCTAATGGACAGGGTGGTTGAAAAACTGTTTTTT.

V usage is TRBV6-5 and J usage is TRBJ1-6; D gene unclear. Deletions cut 0 bases from V and 7 bases from J, with 7 bases between. CDR1 and CDR2 from the germline V gene are MNHEY and SVGAGI. CDR3 length: 14 amino acids. DNA for the CDR3: TGTGCCAGCAGTTACTCCCTATTGAATTCACCCCTCCACTTT. Translation gives CASSYSLLNSPLHF.

V is TRBV19 and J is TRBJ2-1; 10 bases agree with TRBD2. CDR1 is LNHDA, CDR2 SQIVND, per germline (reference sequence). Unmatched junction bases numbered 3, after V lost 3 bases and J lost 7 bases. The CDR3 has 14 residues. CDR3 coding DNA: TGTGCCAGTAGTATCAGCGGGGGGGCGAATGAGCAGTTCTTC. Translation gives CASSISGGANEQFF.

V gene TRBV29-1 combines with J gene TRBJ2-1, with 10 bases that match TRBD2. Germline loops: CDR1 SQVTM, CDR2 ANQGSEA. Trimming at V came to 1 base and at J to 7 bases, leaving 10 bases not matched to a gene. This CDR3 is built from 16 residues. In nucleotides, the CDR3 is TGCAGCGTTGAAGGAGCGGGGGGGCTATTGAGGAATGAGCAGTTCTTC. Translating it yields CSVEGAGGLLRNEQFF.

The chain links TRBV7-6 to TRBJ1-1; a possible D gene is TRBD1 (5 bases). The CDR3 spans 14 residues. V lost 5 bases to trimming and J lost 4 bases, with 14 bases between them. Germline values: CDR1 SGHVS, CDR2 FNYEAQ. CDR3 sequence reads: CASSDRRGPTEAFF. CDR3 nucleotides: TGTGCCAGCAGCGACCGAAGGGGCCCCACTGAAGCTTTCTTT.